These 3 T cell receptor beta chains share one sample of origin, sequenced in a study of CD8 T cells in ankylosing spondylitis. Study-level results: Seemingly characteristic of ankylosing spondylitis blood was a TCR beta motif consisting of 7 or 8 highly homologous variants.

These TCRs' antigens remain unknown. TCRdb analysed the 5' RACE reads with MiXCR anew, one entry per CDR3 protein. The table has 750,000 to 850,000 distinct CDR3 sequences, 12% seen once. Sequenced sample: blood, either unsorted or a sorted T cell fraction (not recorded which). These receptors all come from a male donor with ankylosing spondylitis.

Remarks on this clonotype: The junction does not match germline at one end; this may be a read error. The genes are TRBV6-6 and TRBJ2-1; 8 nucleotides align to TRBD2. The CDR3 spans 10 residues. Germline V CDR1 and CDR2: MNHNY, SVGAGI (reference sequence). For the CDR3, the DNA is TGTGCCAGCGGTCAGCGGGAGAATATCTTC. Translating gives CASGQRENIF.

This sequence joins TRBV24-1 and TRBJ2-1, with 7 positions matching TRBD2. The CDR3 loop spans 17 amino acids. V was clipped by 3 bases and J by 0 bases; unmatched bases: 7. Per the germline V gene, CDR1 is KGHDR and CDR2 is SFDVKD. The CDR3 sequence: CATSDRLADSSYNEQFF. CDR3 in DNA: TGTGCCACCAGTGATAGGCTAGCGGATAGCTCCTACAATGAGCAGTTCTTC.

This clonotype has at least ten counts. V gene TRBV5-1 combines with J gene TRBJ2-3, with 7 bases fitting TRBD2. V lost 3 bases to trimming and J lost 0 bases; unmatched junction nucleotides: 7. Germline CDR1 is SGHRS and CDR2 is YFSETQ. The CDR3 sequence is 16 residues long. The CDR3 bases are TGCGCCAGCAGCTCCCCGGGAGCGGGAAGCACAGATACGCAGTATTTT. Its protein product is CASSSPGAGSTDTQYF.